This TCR beta chain was observed in a study of T-cell memory formation after mild COVID-19. TCRdb used MiXCR to reprocess the 5' RACE reads, holding one entry per CDR3 protein. The repertoire has 150,000 to 200,000 distinct CDR3 sequences, 20% to 25% of them found once; the top ten carry 23%. Study-wide results and limits: CD4+ contracting clones lay mainly in CM and EM, CD8+ ones in EMRA.

Germline V gives CDR1 SEHNR, CDR2 FQNEAQ (reference sequence). CDR3 size: 14 residues. V lost 2 bases and J 5 bases, leaving 10 bases between the germline ends. Details on this clonotype: Its target is not known.

Sequenced sample: PBMCs or a T cell subset sorted from them (not recorded which). The sequence came from an adult woman who had mild COVID-19 (a few samples of this study predate the infection). Cell type and time point are not known. The chain links TRBV7-9 to TRBJ2-4; D remains ambiguous. In DNA form, the CDR3 reads TGTGCCAGCAGCTTAAGAGGCGGCGAAAACATTCAGTACTTC. Its translation: CASSLRGGENIQYF.